The 22 T cell receptor beta chains presented below share a single source sample, sequenced in a study of CD8 T cells in Susac syndrome (dated by TCRdb to between 2017 and 2020). The library was made by the immunoSEQ multiplex PCR assay. RNA was extracted using the RNeasy kit, and roughly 0.5 to 1 microgram was reverse transcribed with random hexamers. The public reads were quality trimmed at Q25 with fastp and then assembled into clones with MiXCR by TCRdb, keeping productive beta chains. A single entry per CDR3 protein holds the most common genes and DNA from its merged rows. The sample includes about 300,000 distinct CDR3 sequences, with around 91% observed a single time. Together, the top ten hold under 0.2% of the sample. Sequencing was carried out using CD8+ T cells from PBMCs. These receptor sequences come from a human donor with multiple sclerosis.

As DNA, the CDR3 is TGTGCCAGCAGCCACGGGGAGGTATATGGCTACACCTTC. Its protein product is CASSHGEVYGYTF. This chain joins TRBV27 and TRBJ1-2; D gene uncertain. This CDR3 comprises 13 residues. V was trimmed by 6 bases and J by 5 bases, leaving 13 bases between them. Germline CDR1 and CDR2: MNHEY and SMNVEV (reference sequence).

V usage is TRBV5-1 and J usage is TRBJ1-1; no clear D. Germline CDR1 is SGHRS and CDR2 is YFSETQ. CDR3 length: 14 amino acids. Trimming removed 0 bases from V and 2 bases from J, with 8 bases in between. CDR3 bases: TGCGCCAGCAGCTTGGGAGGCTACAACACTGAAGCTTTCTTT. It translates to CASSLGGYNTEAFF.

This clonotype has only one observation. In DNA, the CDR3 is TGTGCCAGCAGTTTCGGGGAGAACTACGAGCAGTACTTC. This gives the protein CASSFGENYEQYF. This chain links TRBV28 with TRBJ2-7, with a weak D call TRBD2 (5 bases). Trimming stripped 3 bases from V and 3 bases from J, with 9 bases between. This CDR3 spans 13 amino acids. The germline gives CDR1 MDHEN, CDR2 SYDVKM.

The rearrangement links TRBV3-1 to TRBJ2-7; 7 positions match TRBD1. J was trimmed by 0 bases and V by 6 bases; bases with no gene match: 11. The V gene's germline CDR1 is LGHDT and CDR2 YNNKEL (reference sequence). The CDR3 covers 16 residues. CDR3 in DNA: TGTGCCAGCAGGGGGACCTGGACAGGAGGCTCCTACGAGCAGTACTTC. Its translation is CASRGTWTGGSYEQYF.

In its sample, this clonotype was seen a few times. The chain recombines TRBV6-5 with TRBJ2-6; D is undetermined. The CDR3 contains 16 residues. Germline CDR1 and CDR2: MNHEY and SVGAGI. Trimming removed 2 bases from V and 2 bases from J, with 10 bases in between. CDR3: CASSYADGAGANVLTF. CDR3 sequence (DNA): TGTGCCAGCAGTTACGCCGATGGGGCTGGGGCCAACGTCCTGACTTTC.

The chain recombines TRBV7-9 with TRBJ1-4; D is undetermined. CDR1 SEHNR and CDR2 FQNEAQ come from the germline V gene (reference sequence). V was clipped by 5 bases and J by 14 bases, with 27 bases between them. The CDR3 spans 16 residues. The DNA of the CDR3 is TGTGCCAGCAGCCCCTGGGTTTCAGGTACGAGTCCTCGGCTGTTTTTT. Translating it yields CASSPWVSGTSPRLFF.

In its sample, this clonotype was seen once. This sequence joins TRBV20-1 and TRBJ2-7, with D unclear. CDR3 length: 13 residues. V was clipped by 6 bases and J by 2 bases, with 14 bases between them. Germline loops: CDR1 DFQATT, CDR2 SNEGSKA (reference sequence). The CDR3 region is CSAPLRIPYEQYF. In nucleotides, the CDR3 is TGCAGTGCCCCCCTCAGGATCCCCTACGAGCAGTACTTC.

The chain couples TRBV28 to TRBJ1-1, with D hard to call. Germline CDR1 reads MDHEN; CDR2 reads SYDVKM. The CDR3 sequence is 15 residues long. V was cut by 3 bases and J by 0 bases, with 11 bases left in between. DNA for the CDR3: TGTGCCAGCAGTTTGGCAAGTCTTATGAACACTGAAGCTTTCTTT. It is translated as CASSLASLMNTEAFF.

J is TRBJ2-1 and V is TRBV28; TRBD2 might be the D (6 bases). V gave up 6 bases and J gave up 0 bases, with 18 bases separating them. The germline gives CDR1 MDHEN, CDR2 SYDVKM. This CDR3 is 17 amino acids long. The CDR3 protein is CASSGTRGPSSYNEQFF. In nucleotides, the CDR3 is TGTGCCAGCAGCGGAACGCGGGGCCCTAGCTCCTACAATGAGCAGTTCTTC.

The gene calls are TRBV6-6 and TRBJ2-5, with D possibly being TRBD1 (6 bases). The germline V gene has CDR1 MNHNY and CDR2 SVGAGI (reference sequence). The CDR3 length is 14 residues. Trimming took off 4 bases at V and 2 bases at J, with 11 bases between the two ends. The CDR3 nucleotides read TGTGCCAGCAGTTTCCGGACAGAACAAGAGACCCAGTACTTC. This encodes CASSFRTEQETQYF.

The rearrangement links TRBV28 to TRBJ2-1, with 14 bases lining up with TRBD2. Trimming at V came to 3 bases and at J to 3 bases, leaving 10 bases not matched to a gene. Per the germline V gene, CDR1 is MDHEN and CDR2 is SYDVKM. The CDR3 is 19 residues long. The CDR3 DNA reads as TGTGCCAGCAGTTTCGGACTAGCGGGGGGACCGCGAATCTACAATGAGCAGTTCTTC. Translated, it gives CASSFGLAGGPRIYNEQFF.

The chain links TRBV4-1 to TRBJ2-1; possible D gene TRBD2, 5 bases. The germline V and J ends were trimmed by 0 bases and 6 bases, with 9 bases remaining between them. The CDR3 is made up of 14 amino acids. Germline CDR1 MGHRA, CDR2 YSYEKL. The CDR3 DNA follows: TGCGCCAGCAGCCAAGAAGGGAGTCCCAATGAGCAGTTCTTC. Amino acids: CASSQEGSPNEQFF.

This clonotype was counted once. V and J are TRBV24-1 and TRBJ2-1; D is ambiguous. Trimming took off 3 bases at V and 5 bases at J, with 22 bases between the two ends. CDR3 length equals 18 residues. Germline V lookup: CDR1 KGHDR, CDR2 SFDVKD. CDR3 in DNA: TGTGCCACCAGTGATGACAAGGGCCATTTCGTAGCCGACAATGAGCAGTTCTTC. It yields the protein CATSDDKGHFVADNEQFF.

This sequence joins TRBV20-1 and TRBJ2-1; 9 nucleotides match TRBD2. The CDR3 runs to 14 residues. The germline gives CDR1 DFQATT, CDR2 SNEGSKA (reference sequence). V lost 1 base, J lost 8 bases, and 6 bases stayed unmatched. The CDR3 is CSARASGGWDEQFF. The CDR3, as DNA: TGCAGTGCTAGAGCCAGCGGGGGGTGGGATGAGCAGTTCTTC.

The CDR3 reads CASSLSATGGDGYTF. The CDR3 DNA reads as TGTGCCAGCAGCTTAAGCGCGACAGGGGGTGACGGCTACACCTTC. The chain carries TRBV7-9 and TRBJ1-2; 9 bases map to TRBD1. Germline loops: CDR1 SEHNR, CDR2 FQNEAQ (reference sequence). The CDR3 covers 15 residues. The trim removed 2 bases at V and 8 bases at J, leaving 9 bases unmatched.

The chain couples TRBV28 to TRBJ2-7, with D tentatively TRBD1 (6 bases). Trimming shortened V by 3 bases and J by 5 bases, and 14 bases separated the two germline ends. The CDR3 has 14 amino acids. The germline V gene encodes CDR1 MDHEN and CDR2 SYDVKM. CDR3: CASSFPQGSHEQYF. In DNA, the CDR3 is TGTGCCAGCAGTTTCCCCCAGGGGTCCCACGAGCAGTACTTC.

V usage is TRBV6-2 or TRBV6-3 and J usage is TRBJ2-1; no clear D gene. The CDR3 extends over 14 amino acids. The germline V gene encodes CDR1 MNHEY and CDR2 SVGEGT. V was cut by 2 bases and J by 6 bases, with 11 bases left in between. This CDR3 reads CASSYDVGFNEQFF. The CDR3 DNA is TGTGCCAGCAGTTACGATGTCGGCTTCAATGAGCAGTTCTTC.

This chain's CDR3 is CASSRFFGGADTQYF. In DNA, the CDR3 is TGTGCCAGCAGCCGCTTTTTTGGAGGCGCAGATACGCAGTATTTT. The chain carries TRBV27 and TRBJ2-3; TRBD2 might be the D (5 bases). Trimming removed 6 bases at V and 4 bases at J, with 17 bases between. CDR1 and CDR2 (germline): MNHEY, SMNVEV (reference sequence). The CDR3 spans 15 residues.

The V call is TRBV29-1, the J call TRBJ2-7; D ambiguous. The CDR3 runs to 13 residues. CDR1 SQVTM and CDR2 ANQGSEA come from the germline V gene. V was pared by 5 bases and J by 4 bases, with 15 bases between. The CDR3 DNA follows: TGCAGCGTTCGAGGAGTCCAGGAATACGAGCAGTACTTC. Translating it yields CSVRGVQEYEQYF.

The chain is built from TRBV2 and TRBJ2-5; D is perhaps TRBD1 (5 bases). The V end was cut by 8 bases, the J end by 5 bases, with 24 bases between. The CDR3 contains 16 residues. Germline loops: CDR1 SNHLY, CDR2 FYNNEI. The CDR3 sequence is CASFQGVLAYMETQYF. The DNA for the CDR3 is TGTGCCAGCTTCCAAGGGGTATTGGCCTATATGGAGACCCAGTACTTC.

The chain joins TRBV6-1 to TRBJ1-2; D is perhaps TRBD1 (6 bases). The CDR3 runs 16 residues. Trimming removed 6 bases from V and 4 bases from J, with 21 bases in between. The V gene's germline CDR1 is MNHNS and CDR2 SASEGT. DNA of the CDR3: TGTGCCAGCAGCCTACGGGAGACAGGCACCACCTATGGCTACACCTTC. Its translation is CASSLRETGTTYGYTF.

The chain joins TRBV4-3 to TRBJ1-1, with D uncertain. The V gene lost 0 bases and the J gene lost 7 bases, with 9 bases spanning the gap. The length of the CDR3 is 13 residues. The germline V gene encodes CDR1 LGHNA and CDR2 YSLEER. Here the CDR3 reads CASSQDLAFEAFF. The CDR3 coding sequence is TGCGCCAGCAGCCAAGACTTGGCGTTTGAAGCTTTCTTT.